These T cell receptor beta chains were read from a single sample in a study of cytomegalovirus exposure and HLA in healthy donors. Sequencing was performed with immunoSEQ multiplex PCR; in TCRdb, only in-frame clones are kept and a portion is missing. The sample consists of around 99,000 clones, 69% of them appearing once. Material: PBMCs. Every receptor here comes from a woman in her 70s in good health and CMV-seropositive. Both conserved end residues are part of each CDR3.

v_call	j_call	cdr3_aa
TRBV6-5	TRBJ2-7	CASRADRGSYEQYF
TRBV7-6	TRBJ2-3	CASSLFEGATDTQYF
TRBV4-2	TRBJ1-1	CASSHSTGGLTEAFF
TRBV6-5	TRBJ1-2	CASSNRDRGRDGYTF
TRBV5-1	TRBJ1-2	CASSGGGAINGYTF
TRBV7-2	TRBJ2-3	CASRTVDTQYF
TRBV5-1	TRBJ2-3	CASSLGFPKEADTQYF
TRBV5-4	TRBJ2-7	CASSAGTSSYEQYF
TRBV6-1	TRBJ1-2	CASNSGGNNYGYTF
TRBV5-6	TRBJ2-7	CASSRRTGWSNEQYF
TRBV5-6	TRBJ1-6	CASSEGVRGLGSPLHF
TRBV2	TRBJ2-7	CASQGAYEQYF
TRBV7-6	TRBJ2-2	CASSATGHTGELFF
TRBV10-3	TRBJ1-2	CATPPRTQDYGYTF
TRBV19	TRBJ1-5	CASSKRGGNQPQHF
TRBV6-1	TRBJ1-3	CASSVDPGGSGNTIYF
TRBV4-1	TRBJ2-7	CASSQGPGQGNPSSYEQYF
TRBV12-5	TRBJ1-2	CASGLVRGPGYTF
TRBV15	TRBJ1-2	CATSRVRTGEGYTF
TRBV5-4	TRBJ2-2	CASSADSPGIGELFF
TRBV5-1	TRBJ2-2	CASSLTQGRYTGELFF
TRBV6-5	TRBJ2-2	CASSYRANTGELFF
TRBV6-4	TRBJ1-1	CASSSDRLNTEAFF
TRBV10-2	TRBJ2-7	CASASGTGYEQYF
TRBV7-2	TRBJ1-1	CASSSTTGLTEAFF
TRBV4-1	TRBJ1-1	CASRGVGLKKNTEAFF